This entry describes one T cell receptor beta chain. V was trimmed by 7 bases and J by 8 bases, leaving 18 bases between them. CDR3 length: 14 residues. Germline CDR1 is MNHEY and CDR2 is SVGAGI. These data belong to a study of control samples from healthy donors and cancer patients. The repertoire was sequenced with immunoSEQ multiplex PCR; TCRdb's copy has only in-frame clones and lacks some. The sample lists tens of thousands of clones, around 90% occurring once. This sequence joins TRBV6-5 and TRBJ2-1; D remains unclear. The sequenced sample was PBMCs. This sequence was found in a woman between 50 and 59 years old with colorectal cancer. CDR3 protein: CASKSDPQWDEQFF. The CDR3 coding sequence is TGTGCCAGCAAAAGCGACCCTCAGTGGGATGAGCAGTTCTTC.